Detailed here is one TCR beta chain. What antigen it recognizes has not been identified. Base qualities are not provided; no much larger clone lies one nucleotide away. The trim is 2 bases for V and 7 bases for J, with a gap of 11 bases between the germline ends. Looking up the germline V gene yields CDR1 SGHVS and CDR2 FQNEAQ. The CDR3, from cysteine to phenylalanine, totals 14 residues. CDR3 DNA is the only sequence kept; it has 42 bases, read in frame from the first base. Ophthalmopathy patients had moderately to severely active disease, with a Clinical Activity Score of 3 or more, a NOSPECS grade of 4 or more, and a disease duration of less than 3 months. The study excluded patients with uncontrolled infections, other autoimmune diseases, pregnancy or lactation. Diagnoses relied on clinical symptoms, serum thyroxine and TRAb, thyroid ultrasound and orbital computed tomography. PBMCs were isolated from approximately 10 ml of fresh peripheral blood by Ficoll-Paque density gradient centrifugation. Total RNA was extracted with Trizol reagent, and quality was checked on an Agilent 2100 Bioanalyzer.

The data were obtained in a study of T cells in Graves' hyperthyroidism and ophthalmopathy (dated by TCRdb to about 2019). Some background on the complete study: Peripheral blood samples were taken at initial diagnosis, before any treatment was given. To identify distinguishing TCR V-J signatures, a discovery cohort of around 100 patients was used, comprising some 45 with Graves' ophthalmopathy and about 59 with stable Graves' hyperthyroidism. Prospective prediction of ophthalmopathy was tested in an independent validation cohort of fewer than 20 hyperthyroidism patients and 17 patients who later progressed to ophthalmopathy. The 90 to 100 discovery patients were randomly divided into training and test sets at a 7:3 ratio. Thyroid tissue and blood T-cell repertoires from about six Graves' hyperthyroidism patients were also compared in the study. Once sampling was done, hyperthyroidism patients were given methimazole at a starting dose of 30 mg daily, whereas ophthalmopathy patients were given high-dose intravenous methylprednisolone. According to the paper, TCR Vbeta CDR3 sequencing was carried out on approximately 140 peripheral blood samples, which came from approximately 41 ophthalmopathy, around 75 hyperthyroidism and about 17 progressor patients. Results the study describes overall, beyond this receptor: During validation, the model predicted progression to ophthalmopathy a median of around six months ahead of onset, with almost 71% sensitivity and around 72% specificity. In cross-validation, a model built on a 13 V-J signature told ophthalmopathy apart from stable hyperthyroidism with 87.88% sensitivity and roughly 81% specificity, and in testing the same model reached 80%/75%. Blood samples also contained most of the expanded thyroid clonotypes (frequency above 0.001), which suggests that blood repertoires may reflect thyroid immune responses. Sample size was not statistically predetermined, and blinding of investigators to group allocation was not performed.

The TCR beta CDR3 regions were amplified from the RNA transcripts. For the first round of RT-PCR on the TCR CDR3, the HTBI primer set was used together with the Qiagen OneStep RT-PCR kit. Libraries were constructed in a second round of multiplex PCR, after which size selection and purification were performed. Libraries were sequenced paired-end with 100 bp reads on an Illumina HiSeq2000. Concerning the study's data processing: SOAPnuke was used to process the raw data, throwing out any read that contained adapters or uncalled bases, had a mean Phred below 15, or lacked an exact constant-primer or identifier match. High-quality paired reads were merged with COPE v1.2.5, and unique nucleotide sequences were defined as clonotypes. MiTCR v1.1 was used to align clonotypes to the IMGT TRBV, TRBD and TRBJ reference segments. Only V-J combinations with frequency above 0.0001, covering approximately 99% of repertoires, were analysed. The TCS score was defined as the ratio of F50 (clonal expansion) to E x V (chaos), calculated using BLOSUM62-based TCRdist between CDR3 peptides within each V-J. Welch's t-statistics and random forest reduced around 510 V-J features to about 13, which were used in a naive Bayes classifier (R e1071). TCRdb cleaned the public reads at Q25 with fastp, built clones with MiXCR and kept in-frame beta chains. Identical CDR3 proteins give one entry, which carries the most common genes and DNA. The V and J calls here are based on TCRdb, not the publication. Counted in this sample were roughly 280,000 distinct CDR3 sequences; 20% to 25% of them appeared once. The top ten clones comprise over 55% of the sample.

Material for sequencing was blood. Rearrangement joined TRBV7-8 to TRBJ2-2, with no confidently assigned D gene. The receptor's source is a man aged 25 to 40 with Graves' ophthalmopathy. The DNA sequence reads TGTGCCAGCAGCTTAAGACCAGTCGGCGGGGAGCTGTTTTTT. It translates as CASSLRPVGGELFF.